The T cell receptor (beta chain) described here comes from a study of blood T cell repertoires in COVID-19. For the study at large: Some COVID-19 samples were acute and others convalescent; all came from the United States, Italy and Spain.

Trimming shortened V by 0 bases and J by 2 bases, and 9 bases separated the two germline ends. The germline CDR1 and CDR2 sequences are SGHNT and YYREEE (reference sequence). This CDR3 contains 16 residues. Original methodology: Quantification of nucleated cells was approximated via reference gene primer amplification. Produced via immunoSEQ multiplex PCR; TCRdb's table is partial and in-frame only. V and J calls plus clone size are reproduced from that table; the DNA served to infer D and trimming. The sample shows approximately 140,000 clones, over 65% of them seen only once. The material sequenced was peripheral blood. The rearrangement links TRBV5-4 to TRBJ1-6, with D possibly TRBD1 on 5 matching bases. This clonotype was sampled from a man aged 50-59 years with acute or convalescent COVID-19. The CDR3 nucleotides read TGTGCCAGCAGCTTGGCCGGGGGGACCTATAATTCACCCCTCCACTTT. Protein: CASSLAGGTYNSPLHF.